A selection of T cell receptor beta chains follows, all from one sample in a study of response to subunit inactivated influenza vaccine. MiXCR was run by TCRdb on the RT-PCR reads, yielding one entry per CDR3 protein. The profile shows about 190,000 distinct CDR3 sequences, approximately 15% of them singletons. The specimen was CD8+ T cells sorted from PBMCs, collected 5 days after vaccination. Every receptor here comes from a man over 45 who received an inactivated influenza vaccine. Both conserved end residues are part of each CDR3. A D gene is named only where the DNA matches it firmly. Part of the rows lack a size; the others show once, few, many or a class for expanded clones.

J gene: TRBJ2-2; D gene: .; clone size: few; V gene: TRBV5-6; CDR3 DNA: TGTGCCAGCAGCTTGGCGATCAGGGAGGCCACCGGGGAGCTGTTTTTT; CDR3 protein: CASSLAIREATGELFF
J gene: TRBJ2-5; D gene: .; clone size: few; V gene: TRBV24-1; CDR3 DNA: TGTGCCACCAGTGATCGGCAGACCCATGAGACCCAGTACTTC; CDR3 protein: CATSDRQTHETQYF
J gene: TRBJ2-2; D gene: .; clone size: few; V gene: TRBV9; CDR3 DNA: TGTGCCAGCAGCCCCCCTCCCGGGGAGCTGTTTTTT; CDR3 protein: CASSPPPGELFF
J gene: TRBJ2-7; D gene: .; clone size: few; V gene: TRBV27; CDR3 DNA: TGTGCCAGCGGCAGGACAGAATCCTCCTACGAGCAGTACTTC; CDR3 protein: CASGRTESSYEQYF
J gene: TRBJ1-2; D gene: TRBD1; clone size: few; V gene: TRBV28; CDR3 DNA: TGTGCCAGCAGTCTCCTGGGACAGAACAACTATGGCTACACCTTC; CDR3 protein: CASSLLGQNNYGYTF
J gene: TRBJ2-2; D gene: TRBD1; clone size: many; V gene: TRBV4-1; CDR3 DNA: TGCGCCAGCAGCCACCGACCTCCGGGACAGGGGGCTCACGGGGAGCTGTTTTTT; CDR3 protein: CASSHRPPGQGAHGELFF
J gene: TRBJ1-6; D gene: TRBD1; clone size: many; V gene: TRBV6-1; CDR3 DNA: TGTGCCAGCAGTGAAACAGGGGAGGGCTCACCCCTCCACTTT; CDR3 protein: CASSETGEGSPLHF
J gene: TRBJ2-7; D gene: .; clone size: many; V gene: TRBV29-1; CDR3 DNA: TGCAGCGTTGAAGATCGGGACTACGAGCAGTACTTC; CDR3 protein: CSVEDRDYEQYF
J gene: TRBJ2-7; D gene: TRBD1; clone size: few; V gene: TRBV29-1; CDR3 DNA: TGCAGCGCAGGGGGACAGGACTCCTACGAGCAGTACTTC; CDR3 protein: CSAGGQDSYEQYF
J gene: TRBJ2-3; D gene: .; clone size: .; V gene: TRBV9; CDR3 DNA: TGTGCCAGCAGCCTTCCGGACGCGACAGATACGCAGTATTTT; CDR3 protein: CASSLPDATDTQYF
J gene: TRBJ2-5; D gene: TRBD2; clone size: .; V gene: TRBV5-1; CDR3 DNA: TGCGCCAGCAGCTTGTCTAGCGGGAGGGAGAGAAGTGAGACCCAGTACTTC; CDR3 protein: CASSLSSGRERSETQYF
J gene: TRBJ1-5; D gene: .; clone size: few; V gene: TRBV2; CDR3 DNA: TGTGCCAGCAGTGAAGCCGACAGGCGATATCAGCCCCAGCATTTT; CDR3 protein: CASSEADRRYQPQHF
J gene: TRBJ2-5; D gene: .; clone size: .; V gene: TRBV10-2; CDR3 DNA: TGCGCCAGCGGCGGTGGGGAGACCCAGTACTTC; CDR3 protein: CASGGGETQYF
J gene: TRBJ2-3; D gene: .; clone size: .; V gene: TRBV4-3; CDR3 DNA: TGCGCCAGCAGCCAAGACCCGGGGATTAGTACAGATACGCAGTATTTT; CDR3 protein: CASSQDPGISTDTQYF